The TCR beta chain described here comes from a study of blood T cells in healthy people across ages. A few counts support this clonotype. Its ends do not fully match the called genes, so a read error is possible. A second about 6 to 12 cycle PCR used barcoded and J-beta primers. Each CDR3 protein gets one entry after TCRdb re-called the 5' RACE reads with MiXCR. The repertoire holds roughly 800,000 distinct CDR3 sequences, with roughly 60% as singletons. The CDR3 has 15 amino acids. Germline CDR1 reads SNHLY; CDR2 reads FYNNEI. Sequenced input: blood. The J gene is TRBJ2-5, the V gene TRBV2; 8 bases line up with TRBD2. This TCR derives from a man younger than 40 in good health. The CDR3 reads CASSWRAGAQGTQYF. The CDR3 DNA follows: TGTGCCAGCAGTTGGAGAGCGGGGGCCCAAGGGACCCAGTACTTC. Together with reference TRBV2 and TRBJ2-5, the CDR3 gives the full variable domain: EPEVTQTPSHQVTQMGQEVILRCVPISNHLYFYWYRQILGQKVEFLVSFYNNEISEKSEIFDDQFSVERPDGSNFTLKIRSTKLEDSAMYFCASSWRAGAQGTQYFGPGTRLLVL.